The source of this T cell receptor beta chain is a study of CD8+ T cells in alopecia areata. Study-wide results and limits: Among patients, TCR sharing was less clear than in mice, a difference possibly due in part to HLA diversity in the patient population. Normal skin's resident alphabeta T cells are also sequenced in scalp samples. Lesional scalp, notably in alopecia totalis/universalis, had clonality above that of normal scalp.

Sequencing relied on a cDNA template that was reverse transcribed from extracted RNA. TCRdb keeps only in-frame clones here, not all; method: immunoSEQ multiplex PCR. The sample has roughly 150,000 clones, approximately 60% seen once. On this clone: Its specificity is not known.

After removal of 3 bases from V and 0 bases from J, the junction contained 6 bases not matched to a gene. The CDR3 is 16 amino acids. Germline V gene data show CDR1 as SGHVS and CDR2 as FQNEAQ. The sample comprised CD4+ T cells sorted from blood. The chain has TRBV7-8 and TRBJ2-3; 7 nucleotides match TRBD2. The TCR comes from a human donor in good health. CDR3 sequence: CASSFGEGSSTDTQYF. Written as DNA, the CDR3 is TGTGCCAGCAGCTTCGGGGAGGGGTCCAGCACAGATACGCAGTATTTT.